The clone carrying this T cell receptor (beta chain) has ten or more counts. The antigen is undetermined. Template material for amplifying TCR beta CDR3 regions consisted of RNA transcripts. The HTBI set primed first-round TCR CDR3 RT-PCR. TCRdb independently ran MiXCR on the multiplex PCR reads; one entry per CDR3 protein. Of hundreds of thousands of distinct CDR3 sequences in the sample, around a quarter were seen once. Diagnosis relied on clinical symptoms, serum thyroxine and TRAb, thyroid ultrasound and orbital computed tomography. This blood was taken when hyperthyroidism was first diagnosed, before any ophthalmopathy symptoms existed. This record comes from a study of T cells in Graves' hyperthyroidism and ophthalmopathy. Study at large: It was at initial diagnosis, before any treatment, that peripheral blood was collected.

Study results and limitations: Researchers report that a 13 V-J model separated ophthalmopathy from stable hyperthyroidism.

The CDR3 loop spans 15 amino acids. Trimming removed 4 bases at V and 2 bases at J, with 16 bases between. Germline-derived CDR1 and CDR2 are SGDLS and YYNGEE. The TCR sequence derives from a man aged 35 to 55 with Graves' hyperthyroidism that later progressed to Graves' ophthalmopathy. Input material: blood. This rearrangement joins TRBV9 to TRBJ2-7, with D possibly being TRBD2 (6 bases). The CDR3 loop is CASSPFLAEAYEQYF. CDR3 in DNA: TGTGCCAGCAGCCCCTTCTTAGCGGAAGCCTACGAGCAGTACTTC.